Listed here is a single TCR beta chain. Its antigen is still unknown. Per-base quality was not reported, and no clone a single base away is much larger than it. Including the terminal cysteine and phenylalanine, the CDR3 comprises 11 residues. The retained sequence is limited to the CDR3, 33 bases, with the frame set at the first base. CDR1 is given as MDHEN and CDR2 as SYDVKM, both from the germline V gene. TCRdb lists the instrument as Illumina HiSeq 1500. The raw public reads went through TCRdb reprocessing: fastp at Q25, MiXCR clone calling, in-frame beta chains kept. Each entry merges the rows of one CDR3 protein and shows their most common DNA and genes. The sample table shows nearly 700,000 distinct CDR3 sequences, and around 35% are seen once. Roughly 20% of the sample is in the top ten clones. In light of the paper, this sample's treatment or condition label describes: in vitro stimulation with specific CMV peptide epitopes to enrich CMV-specific T cells.

These data come from a study of T cell repertoires in cytomegalovirus infection (dated by TCRdb to between 2017 and 2020). About the full investigation: The peptide stimulations were aimed at well-studied HLA-B-restricted epitopes as well as recently identified HLA-C-restricted CMV epitopes, whose presentation resists viral immunomodulation. The HLA type of each donor mattered for the analysis, because public TCR beta signatures pointed to carriage of CMV infection along with the matching HLA type.

Beyond this particular receptor, the publication reports: In both this cohort and an independent cohort of approximately 350 donors, the cumulative frequency of public TCR beta family members distinguished carriers of CMV infection plus the relevant HLA type. The ex vivo response was dominated by HLA-C-restricted CMV-specific TCR beta clonotypes, which also provided the single most frequent clonotype in two of eight donors.

The rearranged chain carries TRBV28 and TRBJ2-5; a weak D assignment points to TRBD2 (6 bases agree). Material: cultured PBMCs, obtained from culture after CMV antigen stimulation. The source is a human donor in good health (CMV status not recorded). Some clones in this sample may be carry-over from other donors' samples. The nucleotide sequence reads TGTGCGGGGGGATCCCGGGAGACCCAGTACTTC. The translation is CAGGSRETQYF.